The 5 T cell receptor beta chains listed next were all sequenced from one sample in a study of cytomegalovirus exposure and HLA in healthy donors (dated by TCRdb to the late 2010s). Library prep was done by the immunoSEQ multiplex PCR assay. The multiplex PCR relied on a mix of 60 forward primers for TCR Vbeta segments and 13 reverse primers for TCR Jbeta segments. The clones in this table, taken by TCRdb from immuneACCESS, are in-frame only. Not every clone is retained; where verified, under half of the shortfall comes from an unresolved V gene, and the cause of the rest is unknown. The sample table contains approximately 110,000 clones; only one count was recorded for more than 70% of them. The ten most abundant clones make up approximately 0.22% of the sample. Sequencing was done on a sample of PBMCs. The receptors shown here come from a man aged 45 to 65 in good health and CMV-seronegative.

This sequence joins TRBV7-6 and TRBJ1-1, with a tentative D call TRBD1 (5 bases). Germline V lookup: CDR1 SGHVS, CDR2 FNYEAQ. The V gene lost 3 bases and the J gene lost 5 bases, with 10 bases spanning the gap. CDR3 length: 13 amino acids. Here the CDR3 reads CASSLREGTEAFF. The CDR3 DNA is TGTGCCAGCAGCTTGAGGGAGGGGACTGAAGCTTTCTTT.

The V call is TRBV7-2, the J call TRBJ2-1, with 8 bases matching TRBD2. Germline V gives CDR1 SGHTA, CDR2 FQGNSA. The CDR3 has 16 amino acids. With V trimmed by 1 base and J by 8 bases, 10 bases remained unmatched. This chain's CDR3 is CASSLVFGGVGYEQFF. In DNA form, the CDR3 reads TGTGCCAGCAGCTTAGTGTTCGGGGGGGTTGGGTATGAGCAGTTCTTC. Full variable domain (rest looked up from reference TRBV7-2 and TRBJ2-1): GAGVSQSPSNKVTEKGKDVELRCDPISGHTALYWYRQSLGQGLEFLIYFQGNSAPDKSGLPSDRFSAERTGGSVSTLTIQRTQQEDSAVYLCASSLVFGGVGYEQFFGPGTRLTVL.

The V and J genes are TRBV18 and TRBJ2-7; 12 positions agree with TRBD1. CDR1 and CDR2 (germline): KGHSH, LQKENI. There are 18 residues in the CDR3. After removal of 3 bases from V and 3 bases from J, the junction contained 12 bases not matched to a gene. The CDR3 nucleotides are TGTGCCAGCTCACCCTCCCCATCCGGGACAGGGGGCAACTACGAGCAGTACTTC. It codes for CASSPSPSGTGGNYEQYF.

The chain uses TRBV7-6 and TRBJ2-5, with 8 bases identical to TRBD2. Germline loops: CDR1 SGHVS, CDR2 FNYEAQ. The CDR3 is 13 amino acids. Losses at the gene ends were 6 bases for V and 2 bases for J; bases not matched to a gene: 2. The CDR3 DNA is TGTGCCAGCAGGTCGGGGGGGCAAGAGACCCAGTACTTC. As protein: CASRSGGQETQYF.

The chain is built from TRBV5-4 and TRBJ2-7, with 11 bases matching TRBD2. Germline V gene sequence: CDR1 SGHNT, CDR2 YYREEE (reference sequence). This CDR3 contains 15 residues. The V segment lost 4 bases and the J segment 5 bases; nucleotides outside the gene matches: 8. The CDR3 bases are TGTGCCAGCAGCCTCGGACTAGCGGGCCACCACGAGCAGTACTTC. Translating gives CASSLGLAGHHEQYF.